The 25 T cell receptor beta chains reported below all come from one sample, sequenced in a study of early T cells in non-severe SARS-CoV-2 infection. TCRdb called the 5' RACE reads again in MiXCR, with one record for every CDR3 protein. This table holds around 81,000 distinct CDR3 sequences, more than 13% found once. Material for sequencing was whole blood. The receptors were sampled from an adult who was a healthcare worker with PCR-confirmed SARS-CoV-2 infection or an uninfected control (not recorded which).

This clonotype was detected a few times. CDR3 coding DNA: TGTGCCAGCAGCTTGATCGGGGAGACTGAAGCTTTCTTT. Translation gives CASSLIGETEAFF. The chain combines TRBV7-9 with TRBJ1-1; no clear D gene. CDR1 is SEHNR and CDR2 is FQNEAQ in the germline V gene (reference sequence). The CDR3 sequence is 13 residues long. Trimming left V 3 bases short and J 5 bases short, with 10 bases between. The whole variable domain, filled in from reference TRBV7-9 and TRBJ1-1, reads DTGVSQNPRHKITKRGQNVTFRCDPISEHNRLYWYRQTLGQGPEFLTYFQNEAQLEKSRLLSDRFSAERPKGSFSTLEIQRTEQGDSAMYLCASSLIGETEAFFGQGTRLTVV.

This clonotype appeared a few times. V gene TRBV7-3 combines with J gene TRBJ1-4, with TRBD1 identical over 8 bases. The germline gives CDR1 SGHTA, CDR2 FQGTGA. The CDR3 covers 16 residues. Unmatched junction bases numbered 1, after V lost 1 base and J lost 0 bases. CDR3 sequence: CASSLMDRATNEKLFF. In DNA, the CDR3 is TGTGCCAGCAGCTTAATGGACAGGGCAACTAATGAAAAACTGTTTTTT. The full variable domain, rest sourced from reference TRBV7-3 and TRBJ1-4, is GAGVSQTPSNKVTEKGKYVELRCDPISGHTALYWYRQSLGQGPEFLIYFQGTGAADDSGLPNDRFFAVRPEGSVSTLKIQRTERGDSAVYLCASSLMDRATNEKLFFGSGTQLSVL.

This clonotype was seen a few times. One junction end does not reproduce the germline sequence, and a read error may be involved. CDR3 sequence: CASSRGPDTEELFF. The CDR3 nucleotides read TGTGCCAGCAGTCGTGGACCCGACACCGAGGAGCTGTTTTTT. This chain connects TRBV6-2 or TRBV6-3 to TRBJ2-2; the D is unclear. The germline V gene has CDR1 MNHEY and CDR2 SVGEGT. This CDR3 comprises 14 residues.

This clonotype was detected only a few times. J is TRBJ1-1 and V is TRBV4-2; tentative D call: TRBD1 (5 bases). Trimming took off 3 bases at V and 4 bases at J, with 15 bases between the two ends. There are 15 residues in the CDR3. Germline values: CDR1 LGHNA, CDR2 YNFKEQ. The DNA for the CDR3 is TGTGCCAGCAGCCAGGTTTTAGAGGGGACCACTGAAGCTTTCTTT. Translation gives CASSQVLEGTTEAFF.

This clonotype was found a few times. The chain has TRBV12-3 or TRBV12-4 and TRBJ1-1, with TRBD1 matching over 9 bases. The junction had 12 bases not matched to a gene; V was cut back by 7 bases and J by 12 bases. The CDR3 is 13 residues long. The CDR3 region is CASTRAGDRETFF. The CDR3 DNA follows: TGTGCCAGCACCCGAGCAGGGGACAGGGAAACTTTCTTT.

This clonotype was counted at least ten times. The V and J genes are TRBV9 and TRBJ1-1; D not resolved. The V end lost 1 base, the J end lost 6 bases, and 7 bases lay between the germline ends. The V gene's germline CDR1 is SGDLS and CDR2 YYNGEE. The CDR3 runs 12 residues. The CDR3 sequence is CASSVTGSEAFF. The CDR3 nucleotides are TGTGCCAGCAGCGTAACCGGGTCTGAAGCTTTCTTT.

The CDR3 loop reads CASSPRLQSEQYF. The CDR3 nucleotides read TGTGCCAGCAGCCCAAGACTCCAAAGCGAGCAGTACTTC. The J gene is TRBJ2-7, the V gene TRBV14; D uncertain. V was pared by 4 bases and J by 6 bases, with 13 bases between. The CDR3 consists of 13 residues. Germline V gene sequence: CDR1 SGHDN, CDR2 FVKESK.

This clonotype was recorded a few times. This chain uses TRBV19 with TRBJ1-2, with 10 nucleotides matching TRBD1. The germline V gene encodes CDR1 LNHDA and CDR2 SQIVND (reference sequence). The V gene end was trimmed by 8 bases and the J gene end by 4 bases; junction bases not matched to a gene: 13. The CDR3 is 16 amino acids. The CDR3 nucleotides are TGTGCCAGTCGACCGGGACAGGGGAATTTTGCCTATGGCTACACCTTC. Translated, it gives CASRPGQGNFAYGYTF.

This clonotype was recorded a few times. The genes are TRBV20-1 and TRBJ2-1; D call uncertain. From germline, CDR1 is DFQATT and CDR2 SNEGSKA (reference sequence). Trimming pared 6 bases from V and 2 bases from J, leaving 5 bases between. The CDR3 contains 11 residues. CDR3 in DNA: TGCAGTGCAAGTACCTACAATGAGCAGTTCTTC. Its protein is CSASTYNEQFF.

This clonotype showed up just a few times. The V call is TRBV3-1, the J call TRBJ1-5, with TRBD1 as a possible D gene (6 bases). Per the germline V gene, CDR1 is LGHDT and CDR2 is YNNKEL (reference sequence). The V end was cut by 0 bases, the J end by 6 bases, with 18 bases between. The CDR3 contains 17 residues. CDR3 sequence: CASSQDLTGGSVQPQHF. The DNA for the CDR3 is TGTGCCAGCAGCCAAGATCTAACGGGGGGCTCAGTTCAGCCCCAGCATTTT.

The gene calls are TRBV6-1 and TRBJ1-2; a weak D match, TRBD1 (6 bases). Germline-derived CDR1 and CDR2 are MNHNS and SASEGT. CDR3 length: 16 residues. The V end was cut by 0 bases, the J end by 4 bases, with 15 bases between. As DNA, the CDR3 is TGTGCCAGCAGTGAAGCACGACAGGCAAGGCGCTATGGCTACACCTTC. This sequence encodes CASSEARQARRYGYTF.

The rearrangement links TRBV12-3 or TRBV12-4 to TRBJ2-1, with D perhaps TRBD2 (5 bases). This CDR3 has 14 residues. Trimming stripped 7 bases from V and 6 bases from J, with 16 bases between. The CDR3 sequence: CASIQTSAVNEQFF. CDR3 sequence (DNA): TGTGCCAGCATCCAAACTAGTGCGGTCAATGAGCAGTTCTTC.

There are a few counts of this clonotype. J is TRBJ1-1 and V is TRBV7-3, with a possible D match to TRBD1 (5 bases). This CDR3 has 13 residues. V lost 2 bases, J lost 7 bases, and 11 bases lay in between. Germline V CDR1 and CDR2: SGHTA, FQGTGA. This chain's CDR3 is CASSLDRGFEAFF. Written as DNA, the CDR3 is TGTGCCAGCAGCTTAGATCGGGGCTTTGAAGCTTTCTTT.

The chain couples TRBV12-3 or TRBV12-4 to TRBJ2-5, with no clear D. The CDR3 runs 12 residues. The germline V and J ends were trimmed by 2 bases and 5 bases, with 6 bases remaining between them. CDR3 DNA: TGTGCCAGCAGTTTAAAGGTCGAGACCCAGTACTTC. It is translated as CASSLKVETQYF.

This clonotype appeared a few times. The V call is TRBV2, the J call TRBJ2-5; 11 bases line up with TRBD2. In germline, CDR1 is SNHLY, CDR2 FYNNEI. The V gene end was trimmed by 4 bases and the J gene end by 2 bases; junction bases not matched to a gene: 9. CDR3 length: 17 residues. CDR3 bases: TGTGCCAGCAGTGTCAGGCTAGCGGGGGGCCTTCAAGAGACCCAGTACTTC. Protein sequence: CASSVRLAGGLQETQYF.

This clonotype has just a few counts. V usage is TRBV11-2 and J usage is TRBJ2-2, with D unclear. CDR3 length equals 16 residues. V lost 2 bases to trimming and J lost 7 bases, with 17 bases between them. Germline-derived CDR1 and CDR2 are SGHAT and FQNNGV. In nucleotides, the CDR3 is TGTGCCAGCAGCTTATCAACTCGCCCCGCCATCGGGGAGCTGTTTTTT. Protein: CASSLSTRPAIGELFF.

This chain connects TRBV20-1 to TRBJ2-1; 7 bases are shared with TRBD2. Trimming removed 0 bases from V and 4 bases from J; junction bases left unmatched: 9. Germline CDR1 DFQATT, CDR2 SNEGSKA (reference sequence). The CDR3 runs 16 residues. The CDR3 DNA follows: TGCAGTGCTAGAGATGGAAGGGGAGGGTCATACAATGAGCAGTTCTTC. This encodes CSARDGRGGSYNEQFF.

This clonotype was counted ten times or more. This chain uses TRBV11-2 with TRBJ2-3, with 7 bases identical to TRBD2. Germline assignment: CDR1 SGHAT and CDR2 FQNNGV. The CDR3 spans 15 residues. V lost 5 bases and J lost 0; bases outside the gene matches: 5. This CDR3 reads CASSRRGSSTDTQYF. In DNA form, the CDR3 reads TGTGCCAGCAGCCGGCGGGGGAGTAGCACAGATACGCAGTATTTT. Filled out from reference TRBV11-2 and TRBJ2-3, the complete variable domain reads EAGVAQSPRYKIIEKRQSVAFWCNPISGHATLYWYQQILGQGPKLLIQFQNNGVVDDSQLPKDRFSAERLKGVDSTLKIQPAKLEDSAVYLCASSRRGSSTDTQYFGPGTRLTVL.

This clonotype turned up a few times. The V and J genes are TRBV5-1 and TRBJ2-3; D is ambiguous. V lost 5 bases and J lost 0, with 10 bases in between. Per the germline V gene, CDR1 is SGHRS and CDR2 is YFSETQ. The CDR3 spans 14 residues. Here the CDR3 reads CASRSTASTDTQYF. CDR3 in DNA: TGCGCCAGCAGATCGACGGCTAGCACAGATACGCAGTATTTT. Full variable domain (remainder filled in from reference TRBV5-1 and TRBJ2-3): KAGVTQTPRYLIKTRGQQVTLSCSPISGHRSVSWYQQTPGQGLQFLFEYFSETQRNKGNFPGRFSGRQFSNSRSEMNVSTLELGDSALYLCASRSTASTDTQYFGPGTRLTVL.

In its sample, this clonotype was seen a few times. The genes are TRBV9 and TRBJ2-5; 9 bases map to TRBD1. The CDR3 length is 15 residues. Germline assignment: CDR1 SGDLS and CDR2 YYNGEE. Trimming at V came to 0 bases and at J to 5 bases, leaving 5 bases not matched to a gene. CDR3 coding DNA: TGTGCCAGCAGCGTAGGAACACAGGGGGCCGAGACCCAGTACTTC. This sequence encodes CASSVGTQGAETQYF.

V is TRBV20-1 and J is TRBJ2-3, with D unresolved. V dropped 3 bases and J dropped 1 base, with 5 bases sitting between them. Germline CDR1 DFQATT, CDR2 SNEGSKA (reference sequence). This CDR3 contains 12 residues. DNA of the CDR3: TGCAGTGCTAGCACACGCACAGATACGCAGTATTTT. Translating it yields CSASTRTDTQYF.

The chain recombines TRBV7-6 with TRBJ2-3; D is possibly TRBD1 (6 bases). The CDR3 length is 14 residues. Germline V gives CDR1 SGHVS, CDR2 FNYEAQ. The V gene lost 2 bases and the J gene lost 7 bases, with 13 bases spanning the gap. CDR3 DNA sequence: TGTGCCAGCAGCTTATTGGGGGCCGGTAATACGCAGTATTTT. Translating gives CASSLLGAGNTQYF.

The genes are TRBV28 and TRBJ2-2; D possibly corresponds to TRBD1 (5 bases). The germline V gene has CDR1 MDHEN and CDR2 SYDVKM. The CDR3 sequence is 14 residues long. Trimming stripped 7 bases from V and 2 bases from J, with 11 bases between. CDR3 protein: CASTETVNTGELFF. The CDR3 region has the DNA TGTGCCAGCACGGAGACAGTAAACACCGGGGAGCTGTTTTTT.

CDR3 coding DNA: TGTGCCAGCAGCCGAAGGGGAGGTCTTACAGATACGCAGTATTTT. Protein product: CASSRRGGLTDTQYF. This chain links TRBV5-4 with TRBJ2-3; tentatively, D is TRBD2 (6 bases). Between the trimmed V and J ends, which lost 4 bases and 3 bases, there was a span of 15 bases. The CDR3 runs to 15 residues. Per the germline V gene, CDR1 is SGHNT and CDR2 is YYREEE (reference sequence). Complete variable domain (other parts from reference TRBV5-4 and TRBJ2-3): ETGVTQSPTHLIKTRGQQVTLRCSSQSGHNTVSWYQQALGQGPQFIFQYYREEENGRGNFPPRFSGLQFPNYSSELNVNALELDDSALYLCASSRRGGLTDTQYFGPGTRLTVL.

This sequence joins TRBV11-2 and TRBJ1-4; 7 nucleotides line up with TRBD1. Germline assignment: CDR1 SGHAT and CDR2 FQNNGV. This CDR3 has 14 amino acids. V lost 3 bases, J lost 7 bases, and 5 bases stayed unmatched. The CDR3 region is CASSFNRGGEKLFF. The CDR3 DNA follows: TGTGCCAGCAGCTTTAACAGGGGAGGTGAAAAACTGTTTTTT.